These T cell receptor beta chains were read from a single sample in a study of T cells after yellow fever vaccination. MiXCR was run by TCRdb on the 5' RACE reads, yielding one entry per CDR3 protein. Found here are some 240,000 distinct CDR3 sequences, 3.6% of them singletons; the top ten hold around 20%. The source was PBMCs, collected 15 days after the yellow fever booster vaccination. Source of these receptors: a young man who received the YFV17D yellow fever vaccine. Each CDR3 is given with its conserved first and last residue. The D gene is left open where the match is weak. The size field is filled for only some rows; it gives once, few, many or a size class.

clone_size j_call d_call v_call cdr3_aa cdr3_nt
NA TRBJ1-1 TRBD1 TRBV29-1 CSVERVGQGAEAFF TGCAGCGTTGAAAGGGTGGGACAGGGAGCTGAAGCTTTCTTT
NA TRBJ2-7 NA TRBV23-1 CASSQSRTLKRHEQYF TGCGCCAGCAGTCAATCGAGGACCCTAAAGCGACACGAGCAGTACTTC
many TRBJ1-1 TRBD1 TRBV6-2/TRBV6-3 CASSHSTGGTEAFF TGTGCCAGCAGTCACTCGACAGGGGGAACTGAAGCTTTCTTT
many TRBJ2-1 TRBD2 TRBV4-2 CASSKLAGVNNEQFF TGTGCCAGCAGTAAACTAGCGGGGGTGAACAATGAGCAGTTCTTC
few TRBJ1-5 NA TRBV28 CASSKGGGSNQPQHF TGTGCCAGCAGCAAAGGGGGGGGCAGCAATCAGCCCCAGCATTTT
many TRBJ2-1 TRBD2 TRBV4-3 CASSPPGPGGNEQFF TGCGCCAGCAGCCCGCCAGGTCCGGGGGGGAATGAGCAGTTCTTC
NA TRBJ2-3 NA TRBV4-3 CASSQGGGLTDTQYF TGCGCCAGCAGCCAAGGGGGGGGCCTCACAGATACGCAGTATTTT
many TRBJ2-7 NA TRBV7-8 CASSLDGILSYEQYF TGTGCCAGCAGCTTAGACGGAATCCTCTCCTACGAGCAGTACTTC
many TRBJ1-2 NA TRBV7-8 CASSTRDNPNYGYTF TGTGCCAGCAGCACCCGGGACAACCCTAACTATGGCTACACCTTC
many TRBJ2-1 NA TRBV4-3 CASSPGSSSYNEQFF TGCGCCAGCAGCCCCGGTTCTAGCTCCTACAATGAGCAGTTCTTC
many TRBJ2-5 NA TRBV6-2/TRBV6-3 CASPNDSQETQYF TGTGCCAGCCCAAACGACAGCCAAGAGACCCAGTACTTC
many TRBJ2-1 NA TRBV15 CATSRVSGSSYNEQFF TGTGCCACCAGCAGAGTTTCGGGAAGCTCCTACAATGAGCAGTTCTTC
many TRBJ2-1 NA TRBV14 CASSARRLAVSRNEQFF TGTGCCAGCAGCGCCCGCAGGTTAGCCGTTTCAAGGAATGAGCAGTTCTTC
many TRBJ2-5 TRBD1 TRBV5-1 CASSWDRENQETQYF TGCGCCAGCAGCTGGGACAGGGAAAACCAAGAGACCCAGTACTTC
many TRBJ2-4 NA TRBV6-2/TRBV6-3 CASSRAVGLGPLAKNIQYF TGTGCCAGCAGTCGGGCGGTGGGCCTCGGCCCACTAGCCAAAAACATTCAGTACTTC
many TRBJ2-7 NA TRBV7-2 CASSSQGPYEQYF TGTGCCAGCAGCTCCCAGGGGCCCTACGAGCAGTACTTC
many TRBJ2-3 NA TRBV7-2 CASSLRRGRTDTQYF TGTGCCAGCAGCTTGCGGCGGGGGCGGACAGATACGCAGTATTTT